Shown below are 5 T cell receptor beta chains from a single sample sequenced in a study of blood T cell repertoires in COVID-19. The protocol was immunoSEQ multiplex PCR, while the TCRdb copy is restricted to in-frame clones and leaves out a portion. This sample has 170,000 or so clones; just under 80% occur once, and the top ten carry 6.5% to 8%. Material for sequencing was peripheral blood. Source of these receptors: an older man with active or convalescent COVID-19.

The chain couples TRBV6-6 to TRBJ1-2, with D unresolved. This CDR3 has 13 amino acids. The V end was cut by 5 bases, the J end by 5 bases, with 12 bases between. Germline V gene data show CDR1 as MNHNY and CDR2 as SVGAGI (reference sequence). The chain's CDR3 is CASSPQGLYGYTF. In DNA form, the CDR3 reads TGTGCCAGCAGTCCGCAAGGACTATATGGCTACACCTTC.

This clone was counted a few times. V and J are TRBV5-1 and TRBJ2-5; D gene ambiguous. Trimming took off 7 bases at V and 0 bases at J, with 7 bases between the two ends. The CDR3 extends over 12 amino acids. Germline V lookup: CDR1 SGHRS, CDR2 YFSETQ. The DNA of the CDR3 is TGCGCCAGCGCACGGGACCAAGAGACCCAGTACTTC. Translated, it gives CASARDQETQYF.

J is TRBJ2-1 and V is TRBV28; D might be TRBD1 (5 bases). CDR3 length: 15 residues. CDR1 MDHEN and CDR2 SYDVKM come from the germline V gene. Trimming removed 2 bases at V and 2 bases at J, with 10 bases between. As DNA, the CDR3 is TGTGCCAGCAGTTTAGGCCCAGGGCCCTACAATGAGCAGTTCTTC. Its protein is CASSLGPGPYNEQFF.

The rearrangement links TRBV7-2 to TRBJ2-5, with TRBD2 matching over 11 bases. After removal of 4 bases from V and 4 bases from J, the junction contained 5 bases not matched to a gene. The CDR3 covers 15 residues. The V gene's germline CDR1 is SGHTA and CDR2 FQGNSA. DNA for the CDR3: TGTGCCAGCAGCTCTAGCGGGGGGTCGGGAGAGACCCAGTACTTC. Residues: CASSSSGGSGETQYF.

The chain recombines TRBV6-5 with TRBJ2-7; 9 bases are shared with TRBD2. J lost 3 bases, V lost 0 bases, and 3 bases had no gene match. Per the germline V gene, CDR1 is MNHEY and CDR2 is SVGAGI. There are 15 residues in the CDR3. CDR3 region: CASSYSGTSSYEQYF. CDR3 coding DNA: TGTGCCAGCAGTTACTCCGGGACTAGCAGCTACGAGCAGTACTTC.